A single sample gave rise to the 5 T cell receptor beta chains below, sequenced in a study of yellow fever vaccine responses in identical twins. TCRdb itself ran the RT-PCR reads through MiXCR, one entry per CDR3 protein. The sample carries over a thousand distinct CDR3 sequences, 80% to 90% recorded once. The material sequenced was T cells from blood (PBMCs), unsorted or a sorted subset (not recorded which), taken before or after yellow fever vaccination (not recorded which). The receptors derive from a female donor who received the yellow fever vaccine.

This chain connects TRBV5-1 to TRBJ1-1, with D tentatively TRBD1 (5 bases). Germline CDR1 SGHRS, CDR2 YFSETQ. CDR3 length: 15 amino acids. Trimming took off 3 bases at V and 5 bases at J, with 17 bases between the two ends. The CDR3 loop is CASSSDPGTATEAFF. The CDR3 nucleotides read TGCGCCAGCAGCTCGGACCCCGGGACCGCAACTGAAGCTTTCTTT.

The rearrangement links TRBV13 to TRBJ2-1, with 11 bases that match TRBD2. V lost 8 bases, J lost 1 base, and 7 bases stayed unmatched. Germline-derived CDR1 and CDR2 are PRHDT and FYEKMQ (reference sequence). The CDR3 is made up of 16 amino acids. The chain's CDR3 is CASLGLAGLSYNEQFF. The CDR3 DNA sequence: TGTGCCAGCCTCGGACTAGCGGGCCTTTCCTACAATGAGCAGTTCTTC.

CDR3 in DNA: TGCAGTGCGATAAGCGGGAGAGAGACCCAGTACTTC. Residues: CSAISGRETQYF. The chain links TRBV20-1 to TRBJ2-5, with TRBD2 matching over 8 bases. Germline lookup yields CDR1 DFQATT and CDR2 SNEGSKA (reference sequence). Trimming at V came to 6 bases and at J to 4 bases, leaving 4 bases not matched to a gene. This CDR3 contains 12 residues.

To note about this clonotype: The junction departs from germline at one end; a sequencing error may be responsible. The rearrangement links TRBV15 to TRBJ2-1; the match to TRBD1 covers 7 bases. The CDR3 runs to 13 residues. The germline V gene has CDR1 LNHNV and CDR2 YYDKDF (reference sequence). The CDR3 reads CATSRDWDSDRPF. Here the CDR3 DNA reads TGTGCCACCAGCAGAGATTGGGATTCGGACAGGCCCTTC. Supplemented by reference TRBV15 and TRBJ2-1, the full variable domain reads DAMVIQNPRYQVTQFGKPVTLSCSQTLNHNVMYWYQQKSSQAPKLLFHYYDKDFNNEADTPDNFQSRRPNTSFCFLDIRSPGLGDTAMYLCATSRDWDSDRPFGPGTRLTVL.

The V gene is TRBV7-6, the J gene TRBJ1-5; D is uncertain. Trimming pared 3 bases from V and 3 bases from J, leaving 3 bases between. CDR1 is SGHVS and CDR2 is FNYEAQ in the germline V gene. The CDR3 covers 12 residues. DNA of the CDR3: TGTGCCAGCAGCTTCCCCAATCAGCCCCAGCATTTT. This codes for CASSFPNQPQHF.